These 29 T cell receptor beta chains share one sample of origin, sequenced in a study of response to subunit inactivated influenza vaccine. Each CDR3 protein is one row after TCRdb ran MiXCR on the RT-PCR reads. The sample has about 480,000 distinct CDR3 sequences; over 25% are singletons. Source: CD4+ T cells sorted from PBMCs, taken 4 to 6 days after vaccination. The receptors come from a man aged 45-65 years who received an inactivated influenza vaccine.

The chain recombines TRBV6-1 with TRBJ2-7, with 10 nucleotides matching TRBD1. The V gene end was trimmed by 7 bases and the J gene end by 3 bases; junction bases not matched to a gene: 6. The CDR3 runs to 14 residues. Germline-derived CDR1 and CDR2 are MNHNS and SASEGT. The CDR3 nucleotides read TGTGCCAGCAAGAGACAGGGGGCTGTCTACGAGCAGTACTTC. Protein: CASKRQGAVYEQYF.

This sequence joins TRBV9 and TRBJ2-5; D gene unclear. Germline-derived CDR1 and CDR2 are SGDLS and YYNGEE. The CDR3 contains 14 residues. V gave up 0 bases and J gave up 4 bases, with 10 bases separating them. The CDR3 loop is CASSVAAEGETQYF. In DNA, the CDR3 is TGTGCCAGCAGCGTAGCGGCAGAAGGAGAGACCCAGTACTTC.

The chain employs TRBV7-8 and TRBJ2-3, with 8 bases identical to TRBD2. V lost 5 bases to trimming and J lost 2 bases; unmatched junction nucleotides: 12. Per germline, CDR1 SGHVS and CDR2 FQNEAQ. The CDR3 runs 17 residues. The CDR3 sequence: CASSAERKRGHTDTQYF. CDR3 in DNA: TGTGCCAGCAGCGCCGAAAGGAAGCGGGGGCACACAGATACGCAGTATTTT.

This clonotype has a handful of counts. The V call is TRBV7-2, the J call TRBJ2-7, with D hard to call. The CDR3 is made up of 12 amino acids. With 3 bases removed from V and 6 bases from J, the gap between germline ends came to 9 bases. The V gene's germline CDR1 is SGHTA and CDR2 FQGNSA. This CDR3 is CASSFGVGEQYF. CDR3 in DNA: TGTGCCAGCAGCTTTGGGGTTGGCGAGCAGTACTTC.

The rearrangement joins TRBV5-1 to TRBJ2-4; tentatively, D is TRBD2 (5 bases). In germline, CDR1 is SGHRS, CDR2 YFSETQ. The CDR3 covers 16 residues. Trimming pared 4 bases from V and 0 bases from J, leaving 14 bases between. The CDR3 DNA reads TGCGCCAGCAGCACGGTCGGGGTAGGAGCCAAAAACATTCAGTACTTC. Translated, it gives CASSTVGVGAKNIQYF.

This clonotype has only a few counts. This rearrangement joins TRBV10-3 to TRBJ1-1; D is perhaps TRBD1 (6 bases). This CDR3 is 14 amino acids long. Trimming shortened V by 6 bases and J by 7 bases, and 18 bases separated the two germline ends. Germline loops: CDR1 ENHRY, CDR2 SYGVKD. CDR3 loop: CAISKGLGTSEAFF. DNA of the CDR3: TGTGCCATCAGCAAAGGACTCGGGACAAGTGAAGCTTTCTTT.

J is TRBJ1-2 and V is TRBV28; no firm D call. V lost 5 bases to trimming and J lost 7 bases, with 11 bases between them. Germline lookup yields CDR1 MDHEN and CDR2 SYDVKM. The CDR3 covers 12 residues. CDR3 region: CASSPWPTGYTF. CDR3 nucleotides: TGTGCCAGCAGTCCTTGGCCTACTGGCTACACCTTC.

This clonotype was observed a few times. The chain combines TRBV20-1 with TRBJ2-5; 13 bases line up with TRBD2. With V trimmed by 1 base and J by 7 bases, 9 bases remained unmatched. CDR3 length: 16 residues. Germline assignment: CDR1 DFQATT and CDR2 SNEGSKA (reference sequence). The CDR3 here is CSARAGTSGASWTQYF. CDR3 nucleotides: TGCAGTGCTAGAGCCGGGACTAGCGGGGCATCATGGACCCAGTACTTC.

The chain joins TRBV5-1 to TRBJ2-1, with unresolved D. The CDR3 has 14 amino acids. V was cut by 2 bases and J by 12 bases, with 18 bases left in between. Germline-derived CDR1 and CDR2 are SGHRS and YFSETQ. The chain's CDR3 is CASSFRASGESQFF. In DNA form, the CDR3 reads TGCGCCAGCAGCTTTAGGGCGTCGGGTGAATCGCAGTTCTTC.

This clonotype was picked up a small number of times. The chain combines TRBV5-1 with TRBJ2-7; TRBD1 is a possible D gene (6 bases). The CDR3 consists of 16 residues. Trimming took off 4 bases at V and 0 bases at J, with 17 bases between the two ends. Germline CDR1 and CDR2: SGHRS and YFSETQ. The CDR3 spells CASSLLSTGSSYEQYF. The CDR3 region has the DNA TGCGCCAGCAGCCTACTTAGCACAGGGAGCTCCTACGAGCAGTACTTC. Together with reference TRBV5-1 and TRBJ2-7, the CDR3 gives the full variable domain: KAGVTQTPRYLIKTRGQQVTLSCSPISGHRSVSWYQQTPGQGLQFLFEYFSETQRNKGNFPGRFSGRQFSNSRSEMNVSTLELGDSALYLCASSLLSTGSSYEQYFGPGTRLTVT.

This clonotype has only a few counts. V gene TRBV5-1 combines with J gene TRBJ2-1, with D possibly being TRBD1 (6 bases). V lost 2 bases and J 1 base, leaving 16 bases between the germline ends. The CDR3 loop spans 17 amino acids. The germline V gene encodes CDR1 SGHRS and CDR2 YFSETQ. The CDR3 reads CASSFPGARGSYNEQFF. The CDR3 region has the DNA TGCGCCAGCAGCTTTCCAGGGGCTAGGGGTTCCTACAATGAGCAGTTCTTC.

This rearrangement joins TRBV18 to TRBJ1-1, with 8 bases fitting TRBD1. From germline, CDR1 is KGHSH and CDR2 LQKENI. CDR3 size: 15 residues. V gave up 3 bases and J gave up 5 bases; unmatched junction bases: 8. The CDR3 loop reads CASSPSLTGATEAFF. The CDR3 DNA reads as TGTGCCAGCTCACCTTCGCTGACAGGGGCGACTGAAGCTTTCTTT.

The chain links TRBV7-2 to TRBJ2-3; possibly TRBD1 for D (6 bases). The CDR3 consists of 15 residues. Deletions cut 6 bases from V and 1 base from J, with 14 bases between. Germline-derived CDR1 and CDR2 are SGHTA and FQGNSA. The CDR3 DNA follows: TGTGCCAGCAGAGTCAGGGGCTTTGGCACAGATACGCAGTATTTT. Translating gives CASRVRGFGTDTQYF.

V gene TRBV6-1 combines with J gene TRBJ2-5; 7 bases fit TRBD1. V was pared by 3 bases and J by 5 bases, with 3 bases of the junction left unmatched. This CDR3 contains 13 residues. Germline CDR1 reads MNHNS; CDR2 reads SASEGT. CDR3 nucleotide sequence: TGTGCCAGCAGTGAGACAGGGCCGGAGACCCAGTACTTC. Translation: CASSETGPETQYF.

This chain uses TRBV30 with TRBJ2-1; tentatively, D is TRBD1 or TRBD2 (5 bases each). The V gene's germline CDR1 is GTSNPN and CDR2 SVGIG (reference sequence). Between the trimmed V and J ends, which lost 4 bases and 5 bases, there was a span of 9 bases. The CDR3 covers 12 residues. This chain's CDR3 is CAWTRDDNEQFF. CDR3 DNA sequence: TGTGCCTGGACCAGGGACGACAATGAGCAGTTCTTC.

The rearrangement links TRBV12-3 or TRBV12-4 to TRBJ2-3; no definite D call. CDR3 length: 15 residues. Trimming pared 1 base from V and 4 bases from J, leaving 12 bases between. The CDR3 loop reads CASSLVASVADTQYF. Here the CDR3 DNA reads TGTGCCAGCAGTTTAGTTGCCAGTGTCGCAGATACGCAGTATTTT.

This rearrangement joins TRBV20-1 to TRBJ2-5, with 9 positions matching TRBD1. CDR3 length equals 13 residues. Germline V CDR1 and CDR2: DFQATT, SNEGSKA (reference sequence). The trim removed 6 bases at V and 5 bases at J, leaving 7 bases unmatched. The CDR3 nucleotides read TGCAGTGCCAGGGGGACAGGGTGGGAGACCCAGTACTTC. The encoded protein is CSARGTGWETQYF.

The CDR3 nucleotides are TGTGCCAGCAGTTCTACTCAGCTAGCCAAAAACATTCAGTACTTC. Its protein is CASSSTQLAKNIQYF. V usage is TRBV6-5 and J usage is TRBJ2-4; D remains ambiguous. The germline V and J ends were trimmed by 4 bases and 0 bases, with 10 bases remaining between them. Germline V gene data show CDR1 as MNHEY and CDR2 as SVGAGI. There are 15 residues in the CDR3.

This clonotype has more than one count but fewer than ten. This chain links TRBV4-3 with TRBJ2-6; the D gene is possibly TRBD2 (6 bases). CDR3 size: 16 residues. Per the germline V gene, CDR1 is LGHNA and CDR2 is YSLEER. The V end lost 3 bases, the J end lost 4 bases, and 13 bases lay between the germline ends. The CDR3 nucleotides are TGCGCCAGCAGCCAGGGGACTGGGTCCGGGGCCAACGTCCTGACTTTC. Translated, it gives CASSQGTGSGANVLTF.

This clonotype was seen many times. The chain uses TRBV7-2 and TRBJ2-6; no clear D. Germline assignment: CDR1 SGHTA and CDR2 FQGNSA. This CDR3 comprises 16 residues. The V end lost 1 base, the J end lost 0 bases, and 7 bases lay between the germline ends. Here the CDR3 DNA reads TGTGCCAGCAGCTTAGTAGGGTCCTCTGGGGCCAACGTCCTGACTTTC. Translated: CASSLVGSSGANVLTF. The full variable domain, completed using reference TRBV7-2 and TRBJ2-6, is GAGVSQSPSNKVTEKGKDVELRCDPISGHTALYWYRQSLGQGLEFLIYFQGNSAPDKSGLPSDRFSAERTGGSVSTLTIQRTQQEDSAVYLCASSLVGSSGANVLTFGAGSRLTVL.

The chain is built from TRBV6-1 and TRBJ2-1, with TRBD1 identical over 9 bases. Germline V gives CDR1 MNHNS, CDR2 SASEGT. The CDR3 length is 13 residues. J gave up 8 bases and V 6 bases, and 5 bases lay outside the gene matches. DNA for the CDR3: TGTGCCAGCAGGTGGGACAGGGAGGATGAGCAGTTCTTC. Its protein is CASRWDREDEQFF.

This clonotype has only one observation. The chain links TRBV10-3 to TRBJ2-5; TRBD2 is a possible D gene (6 bases). Germline CDR1 ENHRY, CDR2 SYGVKD. Trimming shortened V by 8 bases and J by 5 bases, and 12 bases separated the two germline ends. This CDR3 is built from 12 residues. The CDR3 loop is CAIAAGRETQYF. In DNA form, the CDR3 reads TGTGCCATCGCCGCGGGGCGGGAGACCCAGTACTTC.

The chain employs TRBV29-1 and TRBJ2-1, with D tentatively TRBD2 (7 bases). The ends were cut back, 4 bases at V and 10 bases at J, with 17 bases in the middle. The germline gives CDR1 SQVTM, CDR2 ANQGSEA. This CDR3 is 13 amino acids long. CDR3 sequence: CSVGGGRADEQFF. CDR3 DNA: TGCAGCGTTGGGGGGGGCAGGGCAGACGAGCAGTTCTTC.

The chain employs TRBV5-4 and TRBJ2-5, with TRBD1 identical over 10 bases. Germline CDR1 reads SGHNT; CDR2 reads YYREEE (reference sequence). This CDR3 is built from 15 residues. V trimming: 4 bases; J trimming: 4 bases; junction bases outside the gene matches: 7. CDR3 in amino acids: CASSVTGGASETQYF. In DNA, the CDR3 is TGTGCCAGCAGCGTGACAGGGGGCGCTTCAGAGACCCAGTACTTC. The variable domain in full, completed from reference TRBV5-4 and TRBJ2-5, reads ETGVTQSPTHLIKTRGQQVTLRCSSQSGHNTVSWYQQALGQGPQFIFQYYREEENGRGNFPPRFSGLQFPNYSSELNVNALELDDSALYLCASSVTGGASETQYFGPGTRLLVL.

The V and J genes are TRBV24-1 and TRBJ2-1, with D possibly being TRBD1 (6 bases). CDR1 is KGHDR, CDR2 SFDVKD, per germline. Trimming left V 7 bases short and J 0 bases short, with 21 bases between. The CDR3 totals 18 residues. CDR3 sequence (DNA): TGTGCCACCAGCGCCATCTCGACAGGAGTAGACTCCTACAATGAGCAGTTCTTC. This encodes CATSAISTGVDSYNEQFF.

The V call is TRBV11-2, the J call TRBJ1-1, with 8 bases that match TRBD1. This CDR3 contains 16 residues. V was pared by 4 bases and J by 2 bases, with 9 bases of the junction left unmatched. Germline values: CDR1 SGHAT, CDR2 FQNNGV. CDR3 loop: CASSSHAGQANTEAFF. The CDR3 region has the DNA TGTGCCAGCAGCTCTCACGCGGGACAGGCCAACACTGAAGCTTTCTTT.

This chain joins TRBV6-2 or TRBV6-3 and TRBJ1-5, with D possibly matching TRBD1 (6 bases). Germline assignment: CDR1 MNHEY and CDR2 SVGEGT. This CDR3 is built from 15 residues. Trimming stripped 6 bases from V and 0 bases from J, with 12 bases between. The CDR3 here is CASRRGAGSNQPQHF. CDR3 coding DNA: TGTGCCAGCAGGCGGGGGGCTGGTAGCAATCAGCCCCAGCATTTT.

This clonotype has a handful of counts. The rearrangement joins TRBV12-3 or TRBV12-4 to TRBJ2-1, with 8 positions matching TRBD1. With V trimmed by 6 bases and J by 2 bases, 6 bases remained unmatched. The CDR3 runs 15 residues. In nucleotides, the CDR3 is TGTGCCAGCAGAGCGACAGGGGAGCCCTACAATGAGCAGTTCTTC. It is translated as CASRATGEPYNEQFF.

This chain joins TRBV4-3 and TRBJ2-1; D assignment may be TRBD1 or TRBD2 (5 bases each). The CDR3 is 15 amino acids. Germline V gene lookup returns CDR1 LGHNA and CDR2 YSLEER. The V and J ends lost 0 bases and 3 bases respectively, with 9 bases between them. CDR3 residues: CASSQDWGFYNEQFF. As DNA, the CDR3 is TGCGCCAGCAGCCAAGACTGGGGGTTCTACAATGAGCAGTTCTTC.